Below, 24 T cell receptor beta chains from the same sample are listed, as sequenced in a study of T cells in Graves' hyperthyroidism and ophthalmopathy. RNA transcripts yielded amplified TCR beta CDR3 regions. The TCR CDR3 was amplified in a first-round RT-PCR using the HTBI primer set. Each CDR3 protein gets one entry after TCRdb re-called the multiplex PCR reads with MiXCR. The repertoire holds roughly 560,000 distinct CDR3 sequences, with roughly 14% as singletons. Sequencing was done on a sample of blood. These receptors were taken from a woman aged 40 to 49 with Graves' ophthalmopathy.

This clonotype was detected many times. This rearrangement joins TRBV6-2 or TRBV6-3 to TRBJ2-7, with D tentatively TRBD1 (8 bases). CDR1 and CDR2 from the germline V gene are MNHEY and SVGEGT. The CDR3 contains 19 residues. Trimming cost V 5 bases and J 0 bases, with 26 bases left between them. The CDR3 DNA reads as TGTGCCAGCAGTCCCTGGACAGGGACCCAGCGGGGTCACTCCTACGAGCAGTACTTC. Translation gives CASSPWTGTQRGHSYEQYF.

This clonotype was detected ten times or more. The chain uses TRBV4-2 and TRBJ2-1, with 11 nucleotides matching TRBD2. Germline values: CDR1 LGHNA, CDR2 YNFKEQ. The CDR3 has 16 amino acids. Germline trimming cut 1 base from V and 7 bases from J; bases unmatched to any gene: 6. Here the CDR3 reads CASSQGTSGSSNEQFF. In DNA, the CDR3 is TGTGCCAGCAGCCAAGGTACTAGCGGGAGTTCGAATGAGCAGTTCTTC.

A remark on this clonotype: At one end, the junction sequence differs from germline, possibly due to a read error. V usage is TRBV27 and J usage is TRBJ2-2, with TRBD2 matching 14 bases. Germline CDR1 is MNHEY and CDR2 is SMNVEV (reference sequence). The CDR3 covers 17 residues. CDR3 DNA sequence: TGTGCCGGCAGAACACCGGGACTAGCGGGGGTGGGCGGGGAGCTGTTTTTT. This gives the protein CAGRTPGLAGVGGELFF.

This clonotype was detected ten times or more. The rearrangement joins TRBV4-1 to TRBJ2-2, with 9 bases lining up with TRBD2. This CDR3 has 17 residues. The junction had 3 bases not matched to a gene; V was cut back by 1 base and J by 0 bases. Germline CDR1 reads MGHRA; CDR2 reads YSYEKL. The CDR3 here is CASSQVGLASNTGELFF. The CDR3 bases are TGCGCCAGCAGCCAAGTGGGACTAGCCTCGAACACCGGGGAGCTGTTTTTT.

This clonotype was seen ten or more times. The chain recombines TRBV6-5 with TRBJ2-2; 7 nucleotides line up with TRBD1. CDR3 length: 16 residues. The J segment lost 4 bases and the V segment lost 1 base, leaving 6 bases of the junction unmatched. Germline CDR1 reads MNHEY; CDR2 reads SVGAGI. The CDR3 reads CASSYYPTGRTGELFF. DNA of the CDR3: TGTGCCAGCAGTTACTATCCGACAGGGCGCACCGGGGAGCTGTTTTTT.

As DNA, the CDR3 is TGCAGTGCTAGGGTGACTAGCGGGGAAGAGACCCAGTACTTC. This translates into CSARVTSGEETQYF. The chain combines TRBV20-1 with TRBJ2-5, with 11 bases lining up with TRBD2. Germline V CDR1 and CDR2: DFQATT, SNEGSKA (reference sequence). Unmatched junction bases numbered 3, after V lost 3 bases and J lost 3 bases. CDR3 length equals 14 residues.

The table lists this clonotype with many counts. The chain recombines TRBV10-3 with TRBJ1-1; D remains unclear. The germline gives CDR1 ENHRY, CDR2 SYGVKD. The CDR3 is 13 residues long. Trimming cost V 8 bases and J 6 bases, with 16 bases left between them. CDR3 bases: TGTGCCATCGGAGTGACACTTAACGCTGAAGCTTTCTTT. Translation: CAIGVTLNAEAFF.

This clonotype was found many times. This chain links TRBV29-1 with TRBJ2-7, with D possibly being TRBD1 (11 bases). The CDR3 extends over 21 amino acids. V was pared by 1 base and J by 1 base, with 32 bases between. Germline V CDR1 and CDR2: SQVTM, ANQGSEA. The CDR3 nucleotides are TGCAGCGTTGAAGGGGGGACAGGGGGTGCTCCTAGCGGGAGACCGTCCTACGAGCAGTACTTC. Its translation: CSVEGGTGGAPSGRPSYEQYF.

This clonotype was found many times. The DNA for the CDR3 is TGTGCCAGCAGTTACTCGGGGGGCAACTATGGCTACACCTTC. Translating gives CASSYSGGNYGYTF. V usage is TRBV6-5 and J usage is TRBJ1-2, with D perhaps matching TRBD1 (6 bases). Germline V gives CDR1 MNHEY, CDR2 SVGAGI. Trimming removed 0 bases from V and 2 bases from J, with 7 bases in between. The CDR3 has 14 amino acids.

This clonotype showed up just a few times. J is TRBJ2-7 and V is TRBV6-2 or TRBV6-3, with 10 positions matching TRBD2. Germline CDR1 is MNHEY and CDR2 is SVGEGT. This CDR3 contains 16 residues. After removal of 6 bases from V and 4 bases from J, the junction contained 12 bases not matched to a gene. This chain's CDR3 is CASSPGTSGKLYEQYF. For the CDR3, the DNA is TGTGCCAGCAGCCCCGGCACTAGCGGGAAACTATACGAGCAGTACTTC.

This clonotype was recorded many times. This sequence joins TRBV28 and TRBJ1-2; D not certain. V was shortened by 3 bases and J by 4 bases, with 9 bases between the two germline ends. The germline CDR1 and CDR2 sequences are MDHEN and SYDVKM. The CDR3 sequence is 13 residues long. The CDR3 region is CASSFSEFYGYTF. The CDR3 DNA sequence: TGTGCCAGCAGTTTTAGTGAATTCTATGGCTACACCTTC.

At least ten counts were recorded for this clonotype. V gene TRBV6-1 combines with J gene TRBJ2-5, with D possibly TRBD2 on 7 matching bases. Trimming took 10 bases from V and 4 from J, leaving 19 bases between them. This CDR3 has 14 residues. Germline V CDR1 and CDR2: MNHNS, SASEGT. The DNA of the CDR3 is TGTGCCACCTCCGGCGGGAGAGGGGGAGAGACCCAGTACTTC. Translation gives CATSGGRGGETQYF.

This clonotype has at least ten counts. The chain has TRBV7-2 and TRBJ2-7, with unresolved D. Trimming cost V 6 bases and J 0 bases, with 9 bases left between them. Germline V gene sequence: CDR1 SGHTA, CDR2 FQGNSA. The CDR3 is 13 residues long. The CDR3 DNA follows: TGTGCCAGCAGGCCTCCTAGCTCCTACGAGCAGTACTTC. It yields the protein CASRPPSSYEQYF.

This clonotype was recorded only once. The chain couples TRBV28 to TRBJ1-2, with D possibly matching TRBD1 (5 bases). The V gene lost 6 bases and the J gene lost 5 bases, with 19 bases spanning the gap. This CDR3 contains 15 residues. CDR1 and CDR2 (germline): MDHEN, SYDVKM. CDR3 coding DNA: TGTGCCAGCAGCCCCGGCGGCGAAGGGGTATATGGCTACACCTTC. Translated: CASSPGGEGVYGYTF.

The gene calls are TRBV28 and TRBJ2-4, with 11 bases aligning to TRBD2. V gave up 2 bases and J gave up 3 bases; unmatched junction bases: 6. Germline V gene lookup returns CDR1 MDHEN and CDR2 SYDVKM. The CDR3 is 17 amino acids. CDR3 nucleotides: TGTGCCAGCAGTTTAACTAGCGGGAGAGGGGACAAAAACATTCAGTACTTC. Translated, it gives CASSLTSGRGDKNIQYF.

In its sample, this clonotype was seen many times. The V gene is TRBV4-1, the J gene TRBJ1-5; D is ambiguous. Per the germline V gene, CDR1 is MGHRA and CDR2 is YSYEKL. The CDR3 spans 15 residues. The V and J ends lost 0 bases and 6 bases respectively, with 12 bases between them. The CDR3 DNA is TGCGCCAGCAGCCAAGAATCGAGGCTCGGTCAGCCCCAGCATTTT. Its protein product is CASSQESRLGQPQHF.

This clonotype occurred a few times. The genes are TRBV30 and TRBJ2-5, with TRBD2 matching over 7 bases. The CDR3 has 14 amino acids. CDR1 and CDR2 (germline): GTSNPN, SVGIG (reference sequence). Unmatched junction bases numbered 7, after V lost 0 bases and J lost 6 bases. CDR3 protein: CAWSVTLSGKTQYF. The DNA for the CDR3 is TGTGCCTGGAGTGTAACCTTAAGCGGGAAGACCCAGTACTTC.

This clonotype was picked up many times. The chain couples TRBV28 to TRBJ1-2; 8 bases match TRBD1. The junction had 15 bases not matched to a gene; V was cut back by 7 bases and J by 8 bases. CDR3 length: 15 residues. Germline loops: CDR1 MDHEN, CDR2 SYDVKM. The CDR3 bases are TGTGCCAGCACCTACCTGACAGAGGACAGGGTCGGCTACACCTTC. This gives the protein CASTYLTEDRVGYTF.

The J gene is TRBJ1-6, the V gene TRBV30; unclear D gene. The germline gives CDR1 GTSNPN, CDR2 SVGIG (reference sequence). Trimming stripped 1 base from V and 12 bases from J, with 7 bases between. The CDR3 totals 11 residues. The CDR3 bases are TGTGCCTGGAGTGCGGGTAAACCCCTCCACTTT. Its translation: CAWSAGKPLHF. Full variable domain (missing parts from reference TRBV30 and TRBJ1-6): SQTIHQWPATLVQPVGSPLSLECTVEGTSNPNLYWYRQAAGRGLQLLFYSVGIGQISSEVPQNLSASRPQDRQFILSSKKLLLSDSGFYLCAWSAGKPLHFGNGTRLTVT.

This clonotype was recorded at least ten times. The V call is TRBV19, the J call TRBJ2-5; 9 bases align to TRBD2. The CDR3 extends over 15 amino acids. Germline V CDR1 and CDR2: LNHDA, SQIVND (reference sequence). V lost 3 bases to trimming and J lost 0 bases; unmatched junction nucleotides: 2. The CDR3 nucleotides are TGTGCCAGTAGTATCCTAGCGGGGTACCAAGAGACCCAGTACTTC. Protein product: CASSILAGYQETQYF. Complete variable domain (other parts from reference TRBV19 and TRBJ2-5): DGGITQSPKYLFRKEGQNVTLSCEQNLNHDAMYWYRQDPGQGLRLIYYSQIVNDFQKGDIAEGYSVSREKKESFPLTVTSAQKNPTAFYLCASSILAGYQETQYFGPGTRLLVL.

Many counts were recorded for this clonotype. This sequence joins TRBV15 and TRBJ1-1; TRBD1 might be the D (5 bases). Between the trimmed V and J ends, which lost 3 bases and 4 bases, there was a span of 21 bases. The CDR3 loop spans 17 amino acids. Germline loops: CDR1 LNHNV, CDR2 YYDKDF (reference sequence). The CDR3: CATSRNREGPKGTEAFF. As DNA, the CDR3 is TGTGCCACCAGCAGGAATAGAGAGGGGCCCAAGGGCACTGAAGCTTTCTTT. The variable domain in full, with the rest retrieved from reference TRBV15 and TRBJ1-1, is DAMVIQNPRYQVTQFGKPVTLSCSQTLNHNVMYWYQQKSSQAPKLLFHYYDKDFNNEADTPDNFQSRRPNTSFCFLDIRSPGLGDTAMYLCATSRNREGPKGTEAFFGQGTRLTVV.

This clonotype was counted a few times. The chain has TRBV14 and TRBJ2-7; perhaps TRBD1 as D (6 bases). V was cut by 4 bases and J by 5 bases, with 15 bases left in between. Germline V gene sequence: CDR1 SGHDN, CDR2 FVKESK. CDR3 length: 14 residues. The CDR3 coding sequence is TGTGCCAGCAGCCTGCCGCAGGGGAAACACGAGCAGTACTTC. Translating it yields CASSLPQGKHEQYF.

The CDR3 nucleotides are TGCAGTGCTAGAGATAGACCCGGGACAGGGGTCGAGACCCAGTACTTC. As protein: CSARDRPGTGVETQYF. This chain links TRBV20-1 with TRBJ2-5; 10 bases match TRBD1. Germline V gene data show CDR1 as DFQATT and CDR2 as SNEGSKA (reference sequence). The CDR3 is 16 amino acids. V shed 0 bases and J 5 bases; nucleotides not matched to a gene: 9.

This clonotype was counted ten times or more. CDR3 loop: CASSLQDQYTIYF. CDR3 sequence (DNA): TGTGCCAGCAGCTTACAGGACCAATACACCATATATTTT. The chain recombines TRBV13 with TRBJ1-3; D gene unclear. Germline V gene data show CDR1 as PRHDT and CDR2 as FYEKMQ (reference sequence). Trimming stripped 2 bases from V and 8 bases from J, with 10 bases between. This CDR3 is 13 amino acids long.